The 5 T cell receptor beta chains listed next were all sequenced from one sample in a study of monozygotic twins with inflammatory bowel disease. TCRdb re-analyzed the 5' RACE reads; it lists each CDR3 protein once, without DNA. The clone table shows about 170,000 distinct CDR3 sequences, with the ten largest holding under 3.5%. What was sequenced was blood. The source of these receptors is a human donor with ulcerative colitis or Crohn's disease, or a healthy co-twin of an affected twin (not recorded which).

The V gene is TRBV29-1, the J gene TRBJ2-7. The V gene's germline CDR1 is SQVTM and CDR2 ANQGSEA. The CDR3 runs 12 residues. CDR3 in amino acids: CSVEGMADEQYF.

The chain has TRBV24-1 and TRBJ1-1; as DNA is missing, the TRBD1 call by TCRdb cannot be tested. This CDR3 has 13 residues. Germline loops: CDR1 KGHDR, CDR2 SFDVKD. The CDR3 sequence: CATRGQGSTEAFF.

The V call is TRBV25-1, the J call TRBJ1-2. CDR1 and CDR2 from the germline V gene are MGHDK and SYGVNS. The CDR3 has 14 residues. CDR3 residues: CASSEAGRDYGYTF.

This sequence joins TRBV20-1 and TRBJ1-5; lacking DNA, the TRBD1 call made by TCRdb goes unchecked. CDR3 length: 12 amino acids. Germline V gene lookup returns CDR1 DFQATT and CDR2 SNEGSKA (reference sequence). Here the CDR3 reads CSARDRDQPQHF.

The V gene is TRBV29-1, the J gene TRBJ2-7; without DNA, the TCRdb call of TRBD1 cannot be checked. This CDR3 contains 13 residues. Per the germline V gene, CDR1 is SQVTM and CDR2 is ANQGSEA. CDR3 region: CSVQGQYSYEQYF.